A single sample is the source of the 30 T cell receptor beta chains below, sequenced in a study of cytomegalovirus exposure and HLA in healthy donors (TCRdb year 2017). The library was built by means of the immunoSEQ multiplex PCR assay. The multiplex PCR relied on a mix of 60 forward primers for TCR Vbeta segments and 13 reverse primers for TCR Jbeta segments. This immuneACCESS table, as held by TCRdb, lists in-frame sequences with V and J called but not all clones. Of the missing ones, under half trace to an unresolved V gene in checked studies; the others have no known cause. A total of about 170,000 clones appear in this sample, approximately 71% of them only once. The ten largest clones capture about 5.4% of the sample. Sequencing was done on a sample of PBMCs. These receptors all come from a woman aged 18-29 years in good health and CMV-seropositive.

The V gene is TRBV9, the J gene TRBJ2-2; D gene ambiguous. Deletions cut 0 bases from V and 1 base from J, with 7 bases between. Germline loops: CDR1 SGDLS, CDR2 YYNGEE. The CDR3 extends over 15 amino acids. CDR3 loop: CASSVGALNTGELFF. CDR3 DNA sequence: TGTGCCAGCAGCGTAGGGGCCCTGAACACCGGGGAGCTGTTTTTT.

The chain is built from TRBV5-1 and TRBJ1-1; 7 nucleotides line up with TRBD1. Looked up from germline, CDR1 is SGHRS and CDR2 is YFSETQ. V shed 4 bases and J 2 bases; nucleotides not matched to a gene: 11. CDR3 length: 16 residues. Here the CDR3 DNA reads TGCGCCAGCAGCCCCGTATCCGGGACAGTTAACACTGAAGCTTTCTTT. Translated, it gives CASSPVSGTVNTEAFF.

The chain recombines TRBV2 with TRBJ2-5, with TRBD1 matching over 9 bases. Looked up from germline, CDR1 is SNHLY and CDR2 is FYNNEI. The V segment lost 6 bases and the J segment 5 bases; nucleotides outside the gene matches: 7. CDR3 length: 14 residues. CDR3: CASRAGTGTETQYF. The CDR3 region has the DNA TGTGCCAGCAGGGCCGGGACAGGGACGGAGACCCAGTACTTC.

V usage is TRBV9 and J usage is TRBJ2-1; TRBD2 matches 9 bases. Losses at the gene ends were 4 bases for V and 0 bases for J; bases not matched to a gene: 5. Germline values: CDR1 SGDLS, CDR2 YYNGEE. This CDR3 comprises 16 residues. In DNA, the CDR3 is TGTGCCAGCAGCCCAGGACTAGCGAACTCCTACAATGAGCAGTTCTTC. Translated, it gives CASSPGLANSYNEQFF.

V usage is TRBV28 and J usage is TRBJ2-4, with D maybe TRBD1 (6 bases). The CDR3 is made up of 15 amino acids. Looked up from germline, CDR1 is MDHEN and CDR2 is SYDVKM. V lost 2 bases, J lost 3 bases, and 11 bases lay in between. CDR3 coding DNA: TGTGCCAGCAGTTTAACAGGGTCAGGCAAAAACATTCAGTACTTC. Protein product: CASSLTGSGKNIQYF.

The chain joins TRBV2 to TRBJ2-2, with D unclear. The CDR3 runs 15 residues. The germline CDR1 and CDR2 sequences are SNHLY and FYNNEI. Trimming cost V 2 bases and J 1 base, with 8 bases left between them. CDR3 bases: TGTGCCAGCAGTGAATTCTCCAGGAACACCGGGGAGCTGTTTTTT. It codes for CASSEFSRNTGELFF.

This rearrangement joins TRBV18 to TRBJ1-2, with unresolved D. Germline loops: CDR1 KGHSH, CDR2 LQKENI. V was cut by 3 bases and J by 11 bases, with 19 bases left in between. The length of the CDR3 is 14 residues. CDR3 DNA sequence: TGTGCCAGCTCACCTAAACCGGAGGTCTTTGTTTACACCTTC. Translated: CASSPKPEVFVYTF.

V usage is TRBV4-3 and J usage is TRBJ2-7; D might be TRBD2 (7 bases). The germline V gene encodes CDR1 LGHNA and CDR2 YSLEER. V lost 0 bases and J lost 4, with 13 bases in between. The CDR3 covers 15 residues. CDR3 amino acids: CASSQDRGGRYEQYF. CDR3 in DNA: TGCGCCAGCAGCCAAGATAGGGGGGGCCGGTACGAGCAGTACTTC.

The J gene is TRBJ2-7, the V gene TRBV6-1, with D possibly matching TRBD1 (5 bases). V lost 2 bases and J 2 bases, leaving 13 bases between the germline ends. The germline V gene encodes CDR1 MNHNS and CDR2 SASEGT. The CDR3 extends over 15 amino acids. DNA for the CDR3: TGTGCCAGCAGTGAATGGTTGGGGCGAACCTACGAGCAGTACTTC. Translating it yields CASSEWLGRTYEQYF.

The chain joins TRBV6-5 to TRBJ2-7, with 7 bases matching TRBD2. With 6 bases clipped from V and 3 bases from J, the junction kept 5 bases outside the gene matches. CDR3 length: 13 amino acids. CDR1 is MNHEY and CDR2 is SVGAGI in the germline V gene. CDR3 nucleotide sequence: TGTGCCAGCAGCACCGGGACTAACTACGAGCAGTACTTC. Amino acid sequence: CASSTGTNYEQYF.

This chain joins TRBV5-8 and TRBJ1-6, with TRBD1 matching 9 bases. This CDR3 is built from 17 residues. With 1 base clipped from V and 6 bases from J, the junction kept 8 bases outside the gene matches. The V gene's germline CDR1 is SGHTS and CDR2 YDEGEE. CDR3: CASSLRTGAMRNSPLHF. CDR3 nucleotides: TGTGCCAGCAGCTTGAGGACAGGGGCAATGCGTAATTCACCCCTCCACTTT.

The rearrangement joins TRBV2 to TRBJ1-5, with 7 positions matching TRBD1. Germline assignment: CDR1 SNHLY and CDR2 FYNNEI. With 2 bases clipped from V and 0 bases from J, the junction kept 13 bases outside the gene matches. The CDR3 sequence is 19 residues long. CDR3 loop: CASSETATGLLNSNQPQHF. The CDR3 DNA reads TGTGCCAGCAGTGAAACGGCGACAGGGTTACTCAATAGCAATCAGCCCCAGCATTTT.

The rearrangement uses TRBV28 and TRBJ2-5; TRBD2 agrees at 9 bases. The CDR3 has 15 residues. Germline V CDR1 and CDR2: MDHEN, SYDVKM. V lost 11 bases and J lost 1; bases outside the gene matches: 11. Here the CDR3 DNA reads TGTGCCTGTGGGGAACTAGCGGGTATCCAAGAGACCCAGTACTTC. It is translated as CACGELAGIQETQYF. Using reference TRBV28 and TRBJ2-5 for the parts outside the CDR3, the full variable domain is DVKVTQSSRYLVKRTGEKVFLECVQDMDHENMFWYRQDPGLGLRLIYFSYDVKMKEKGDIPEGYSVSREKKERFSLILESASTNQTSMYLCACGELAGIQETQYFGPGTRLLVL.

V is TRBV2 and J is TRBJ1-5; D is ambiguous. The germline V gene encodes CDR1 SNHLY and CDR2 FYNNEI. The ends were cut back, 3 bases at V and 4 bases at J, with 10 bases in the middle. This CDR3 has 14 residues. As DNA, the CDR3 is TGTGCCAGCAGTGAGACTGACGGTAATCAGCCCCAGCATTTT. It encodes CASSETDGNQPQHF.

This chain uses TRBV30 with TRBJ1-2; D may be TRBD1 (5 bases). The germline V gene encodes CDR1 GTSNPN and CDR2 SVGIG (reference sequence). There are 10 residues in the CDR3. The germline V and J ends were trimmed by 8 bases and 8 bases, with 12 bases remaining between them. The CDR3 DNA follows: TGTGCCGGGACTGGAGAGGGCTACACCTTC. Protein: CAGTGEGYTF.

The rearrangement links TRBV5-6 to TRBJ1-2, with 7 bases that match TRBD1. This CDR3 spans 12 amino acids. With V trimmed by 7 bases and J by 5 bases, 5 bases remained unmatched. Germline CDR1 reads SGHDT; CDR2 reads YYEEEE. CDR3 loop: CASHLQGYGYTF. The CDR3 nucleotides read TGTGCCAGCCACTTACAGGGGTATGGCTACACCTTC.

V gene TRBV7-9 combines with J gene TRBJ1-2, with TRBD1 identical over 8 bases. Germline V gene data show CDR1 as SEHNR and CDR2 as FQNEAQ (reference sequence). V trimming: 5 bases; J trimming: 8 bases; junction bases outside the gene matches: 10. The CDR3 covers 14 residues. CDR3 bases: TGTGCCAGCAGCCACGTACAGGGGGTTCTCGGCTACACCTTC. Translated, it gives CASSHVQGVLGYTF.

This chain uses TRBV6-1 with TRBJ2-5; D not resolved. TRBJ2-7 explains the end of the DNA better; the J call may be wrong. The germline V gene has CDR1 MNHNS and CDR2 SASEGT. This CDR3 is built from 13 residues. CDR3 nucleotides: TGTGCCAGCAGTGATTATATCAATTACGAGCAGTACTTC. The encoded protein is CASSDYINYEQYF.

The V call is TRBV28, the J call TRBJ1-1, with 8 bases that match TRBD1. Trimming cost V 7 bases and J 2 bases; bases outside gene matches: 6. Looked up from germline, CDR1 is MDHEN and CDR2 is SYDVKM. The CDR3 length is 14 residues. DNA of the CDR3: TGTGCCAGCATTACGGACAGGGTTAACACTGAAGCTTTCTTT. This translates into CASITDRVNTEAFF. The full variable domain, completed using reference TRBV28 and TRBJ1-1, is DVKVTQSSRYLVKRTGEKVFLECVQDMDHENMFWYRQDPGLGLRLIYFSYDVKMKEKGDIPEGYSVSREKKERFSLILESASTNQTSMYLCASITDRVNTEAFFGQGTRLTVV.

CDR3 coding DNA: TGTGCCAGCAGCCTACATCGCGGGGGAACAGAAGCAGAGACCCAGTACTTC. Amino acids: CASSLHRGGTEAETQYF. The chain links TRBV13 to TRBJ2-5, with 7 bases aligning to TRBD2. The trim removed 5 bases at V and 4 bases at J, leaving 16 bases unmatched. The CDR3 totals 17 residues. Germline V gene data show CDR1 as PRHDT and CDR2 as FYEKMQ (reference sequence).

The chain combines TRBV7-9 with TRBJ1-1; D is possibly TRBD1 (5 bases). Between the trimmed V and J ends, which lost 6 bases and 2 bases, there was a span of 10 bases. Germline loops: CDR1 SEHNR, CDR2 FQNEAQ (reference sequence). The CDR3 runs to 13 residues. The CDR3 loop reads CASRPQGNTEAFF. The CDR3, as DNA: TGTGCCAGCAGGCCTCAGGGAAACACTGAAGCTTTCTTT. The variable domain in full, completed from reference TRBV7-9 and TRBJ1-1, reads DTGVSQNPRHKITKRGQNVTFRCDPISEHNRLYWYRQTLGQGPEFLTYFQNEAQLEKSRLLSDRFSAERPKGSFSTLEIQRTEQGDSAMYLCASRPQGNTEAFFGQGTRLTVV.

The chain recombines TRBV7-9 with TRBJ2-1; 11 positions agree with TRBD2. This CDR3 is 18 amino acids long. Per the germline V gene, CDR1 is SEHNR and CDR2 is FQNEAQ (reference sequence). J gave up 2 bases and V 5 bases, and 11 bases lay outside the gene matches. CDR3 DNA sequence: TGTGCCAGCAGCCACCCATCTAGCGGGGGGTTCACCTACAATGAGCAGTTCTTC. Amino acid sequence: CASSHPSSGGFTYNEQFF. The variable domain in full, with the rest retrieved from reference TRBV7-9 and TRBJ2-1, is DTGVSQNPRHKITKRGQNVTFRCDPISEHNRLYWYRQTLGQGPEFLTYFQNEAQLEKSRLLSDRFSAERPKGSFSTLEIQRTEQGDSAMYLCASSHPSSGGFTYNEQFFGPGTRLTVL.

The chain recombines TRBV2 with TRBJ1-2; unclear D gene. This CDR3 has 14 residues. V was pared by 6 bases and J by 1 base, with 12 bases between. Per the germline V gene, CDR1 is SNHLY and CDR2 is FYNNEI. CDR3 sequence (DNA): TGTGCCAGCAGCGTCCTTGTAGATAACTATGGCTACACCTTC. Its protein product is CASSVLVDNYGYTF.

This chain uses TRBV11-1 with TRBJ1-2, with 7 bases that match TRBD1. The V gene's germline CDR1 is SGHAT and CDR2 FQDESV (reference sequence). V lost 5 bases to trimming and J lost 3 bases; unmatched junction nucleotides: 6. The CDR3 length is 14 residues. CDR3 amino acids: CASSQQGPYYGYTF. The CDR3 coding sequence is TGTGCCAGCAGCCAACAGGGGCCCTACTATGGCTACACCTTC. Looking up the rest from reference TRBV11-1 and TRBJ1-2 gives the full variable domain: EAEVAQSPRYKITEKSQAVAFWCDPISGHATLYWYRQILGQGPELLVQFQDESVVDDSQLPKDRFSAERLKGVDSTLKIQPAELGDSAMYLCASSQQGPYYGYTFGSGTRLTVV.

The genes are TRBV2 and TRBJ1-5; possible D gene TRBD1, 5 bases. CDR1 SNHLY and CDR2 FYNNEI come from the germline V gene. Trimming took off 4 bases at V and 7 bases at J, with 20 bases between the two ends. The CDR3 runs to 16 residues. The chain's CDR3 is CASSGGGTGPGQPQHF. The CDR3 DNA follows: TGTGCCAGCAGTGGAGGAGGGACGGGGCCGGGACAGCCCCAGCATTTT.

This clone occurred a few times. Mismatch with germline at one junction end may stem from a read error. The gene calls are TRBV5-4 and TRBJ1-2; weak D call: TRBD1 (5 bases). The germline V gene has CDR1 SGHNT and CDR2 YYREEE (reference sequence). The CDR3 runs 15 residues. The CDR3 loop reads CASSQVSRAGHGYTF. The CDR3, as DNA: TGCGCCAGCAGCCAAGTTAGTCGGGCAGGGCACGGCTACACCTTC.

V and J are TRBV30 and TRBJ1-6; D call uncertain. Trimming stripped 1 base from V and 0 bases from J, with 10 bases between. The germline V gene encodes CDR1 GTSNPN and CDR2 SVGIG (reference sequence). This CDR3 has 16 residues. In nucleotides, the CDR3 is TGTGCCTGGAGTGCCACCGTGAGCTCCTATAATTCACCCCTCCACTTT. It is translated as CAWSATVSSYNSPLHF. The full variable domain, in which reference TRBV30 and TRBJ1-6 provide the parts outside the CDR3, is SQTIHQWPATLVQPVGSPLSLECTVEGTSNPNLYWYRQAAGRGLQLLFYSVGIGQISSEVPQNLSASRPQDRQFILSSKKLLLSDSGFYLCAWSATVSSYNSPLHFGNGTRLTVT.

The J gene is TRBJ2-1, the V gene TRBV7-2, with 11 bases fitting TRBD2. The V segment lost 3 bases and the J segment 5 bases; nucleotides outside the gene matches: 3. The germline CDR1 and CDR2 sequences are SGHTA and FQGNSA. This CDR3 comprises 15 residues. CDR3 nucleotide sequence: TGTGCCAGCAGCTTGACTAGCGGGATAAACAATGAGCAGTTCTTC. Its translation: CASSLTSGINNEQFF.

The chain uses TRBV9 and TRBJ2-5, with a weak D call TRBD2 (5 bases). Trimming pared 4 bases from V and 5 bases from J, leaving 12 bases between. Germline V gene data show CDR1 as SGDLS and CDR2 as YYNGEE. This CDR3 has 13 residues. The DNA of the CDR3 is TGTGCCAGCAGCACAGACCCGGGGGAGACCCAGTACTTC. It encodes CASSTDPGETQYF.

Turning to this clone: A read error may account for a junction end that differs from germline. V and J are TRBV7-9 and TRBJ1-2; 7 positions agree with TRBD1. The CDR3 runs 13 residues. Germline V gene lookup returns CDR1 SEHNR and CDR2 FQNEAQ (reference sequence). CDR3 nucleotides: TGTTCCAGCAGCTTAGGACAGGATCGCGGCTACACCTTC. Protein sequence: CSSSLGQDRGYTF.